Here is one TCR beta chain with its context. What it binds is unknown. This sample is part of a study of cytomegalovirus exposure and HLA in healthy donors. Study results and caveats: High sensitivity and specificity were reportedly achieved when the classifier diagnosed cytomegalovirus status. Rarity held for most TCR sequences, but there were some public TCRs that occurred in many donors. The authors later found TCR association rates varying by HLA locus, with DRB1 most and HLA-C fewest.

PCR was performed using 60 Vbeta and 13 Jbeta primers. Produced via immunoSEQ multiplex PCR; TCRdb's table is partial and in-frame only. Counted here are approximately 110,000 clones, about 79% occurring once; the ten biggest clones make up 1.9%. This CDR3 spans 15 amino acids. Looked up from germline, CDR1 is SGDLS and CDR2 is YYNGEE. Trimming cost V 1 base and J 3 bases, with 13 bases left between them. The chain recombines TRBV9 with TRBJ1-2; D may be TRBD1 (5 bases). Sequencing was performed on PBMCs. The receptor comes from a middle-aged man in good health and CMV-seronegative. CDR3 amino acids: CASSVPPQGDYGYTF. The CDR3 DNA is TGTGCCAGCAGCGTACCCCCCCAAGGGGACTATGGCTACACCTTC.